This is a list of T cell receptor beta chains from one sample in a study of cytomegalovirus exposure and HLA in healthy donors. Generated by immunoSEQ multiplex PCR, the TCRdb table keeps only in-frame clones and is missing some. This table holds about 70,000 clones. Source material: PBMCs. The receptors derive from a female donor in good health and CMV-seropositive. The CDR3 runs from the conserved cysteine through the conserved F or W. The D gene is left open where the match is weak.

V: TRBV30; J: TRBJ1-5; D: NA; DNA: TGTGCCTGGAGTGTATCCGTAAGCAATCAGCCCCAGCATTTT; CDR3: CAWSVSVSNQPQHF
V: TRBV5-8; J: TRBJ2-1; D: TRBD1; DNA: TGTGCCAGCAGCTTGAGACAGGGGCTGGGGAATGAGCAGTTCTTC; CDR3: CASSLRQGLGNEQFF
V: TRBV6-5; J: TRBJ2-7; D: TRBD2; DNA: TGTGCCAGCAGTTACACTACTAGCGGGAGGCCCTACGAGCAGTACTTC; CDR3: CASSYTTSGRPYEQYF
V: TRBV6-5; J: TRBJ2-7; D: TRBD1; DNA: TGTGCCAGCAGTACAGGGGGCGCGCGGGTTTACGAGCAGTACTTC; CDR3: CASSTGGARVYEQYF
V: TRBV2; J: TRBJ2-6; D: NA; DNA: TGTGCCACCTGTCAGGACACCTCTGGGGCCAACGTCCTGACTTTC; CDR3: CATCQDTSGANVLTF
V: TRBV19; J: TRBJ2-3; D: TRBD2; DNA: TGTGCCAGTAGTATCTCGACTAGCGGGGGGGTCACAGATACGCAGTATTTT; CDR3: CASSISTSGGVTDTQYF
V: TRBV4-1; J: TRBJ2-7; D: NA; DNA: TGCGCCAGCAGCCAAGACGGAGACGGATACGAGCAGTACTTC; CDR3: CASSQDGDGYEQYF
V: TRBV18; J: TRBJ1-3; D: TRBD1; DNA: TGTGCCAGCTCACCAATTCTAACTGACAGGGCCTCTGGAAACACCATATATTTT; CDR3: CASSPILTDRASGNTIYF
V: TRBV5-1; J: TRBJ2-1; D: NA; DNA: TGCGCCAGCAGCTCGGGACAAACCTCCGACAATGAGCAGTTCTTC; CDR3: CASSSGQTSDNEQFF
V: TRBV5-1; J: TRBJ2-3; D: NA; DNA: TGCGCCAGCAGCTTGGACCCCGGGGGCACAGATACGCAGTATTTT; CDR3: CASSLDPGGTDTQYF
V: TRBV4-3; J: TRBJ1-1; D: NA; DNA: TGCGCCAGCAGCCAAGATCGCCAGGGCGGCACTGAAGCTTTCTTT; CDR3: CASSQDRQGGTEAFF
V: TRBV28; J: TRBJ1-2; D: NA; DNA: TGTGCCAGCACTCAGGGTGGCTATGGCTACACCTTC; CDR3: CASTQGGYGYTF
V: TRBV14; J: TRBJ2-7; D: TRBD1; DNA: TGTGCCAGCAGCTACCGGGACAGGGGTTACGAGCAGTACTTC; CDR3: CASSYRDRGYEQYF
V: TRBV25-1; J: TRBJ2-7; D: NA; DNA: TGTGCCAGCTACCTGCCGGGCGGGGAGCAGTACTTC; CDR3: CASYLPGGEQYF
V: TRBV4-3; J: TRBJ2-3; D: NA; DNA: TGCGCCAGCAGCCAAGATGGTCGGTCGTACGGGGCAGATACGCAGTATTTT; CDR3: CASSQDGRSYGADTQYF
V: TRBV10-3; J: TRBJ1-4; D: NA; DNA: TGTGCCATCAGTGAAGGGGAAGGGGAAAAACTGTTTTTT; CDR3: CAISEGEGEKLFF
V: TRBV5-1; J: TRBJ1-2; D: NA; DNA: TGCGCCAGCAGCTTGGACGGCTATGGCTACACCTTC; CDR3: CASSLDGYGYTF
V: TRBV19; J: TRBJ2-2; D: TRBD1; DNA: TGTGCCAGTAGTATAGGAAACAGGGGGCGAACCGGGGAGCTGTTTTTT; CDR3: CASSIGNRGRTGELFF
V: TRBV18; J: TRBJ2-2; D: TRBD1; DNA: TGTGCCAGCTCACCACCGATTACAGGGGGGACCGGGGAGCTGTTTTTT; CDR3: CASSPPITGGTGELFF
V: TRBV9; J: TRBJ2-3; D: TRBD2; DNA: TGTGCCAGCAGCGTAGTTTCGGGAGGGAGCACAGATACGCAGTATTTT; CDR3: CASSVVSGGSTDTQYF
V: TRBV9; J: TRBJ2-1; D: TRBD2; DNA: TGTGCCAGCAGCGTAGAGCTAGCGGATTACAATGAGCAGTTCTTC; CDR3: CASSVELADYNEQFF
V: TRBV4-2; J: TRBJ2-3; D: NA; DNA: TGTGCCAGCAGCCAGGCGACAGGTTATCAAGATACGCAGTATTTT; CDR3: CASSQATGYQDTQYF
V: TRBV28; J: TRBJ2-7; D: NA; DNA: TGTGCCAGCAGTAGCCACGCCAGGGAAAGCGCCTACGAGCAGTACTTC; CDR3: CASSSHARESAYEQYF
V: TRBV30; J: TRBJ2-7; D: NA; DNA: TGTGCCTGGAGTGTTTTCGCTACTGCCGCCTACGAGCAGTACTTC; CDR3: CAWSVFATAAYEQYF
V: TRBV6-1; J: TRBJ1-5; D: NA; DNA: TGTGCCAGCAGTGAAAAAGGGGGAAGGCAGCCCCAGCATTTT; CDR3: CASSEKGGRQPQHF
V: TRBV10-3; J: TRBJ1-2; D: TRBD1; DNA: TGTGCCATCAGCCCGGAGGGGGCATGGGGCTACACCTTC; CDR3: CAISPEGAWGYTF
V: TRBV15; J: TRBJ2-7; D: NA; DNA: TGTGCCACCAGCAGAGCGGCCCACGACACATCCTACGAGCAGTACTTC; CDR3: CATSRAAHDTSYEQYF
V: TRBV7-2; J: TRBJ2-3; D: NA; DNA: TGTGCCAGCAGCTTAATAGGGGCAGGCACAGATACGCAGTATTTT; CDR3: CASSLIGAGTDTQYF
V: TRBV7-2; J: TRBJ1-2; D: NA; DNA: TGTGCCAGCAGCTCCCGGGGGGCGAGGGGCTACACCTTC; CDR3: CASSSRGARGYTF
V: TRBV18; J: TRBJ2-7; D: NA; DNA: TGTGCCAGCTCACGATCGGACAACTCCTACGAGCAGTACTTC; CDR3: CASSRSDNSYEQYF
V: TRBV6-1; J: TRBJ2-2; D: TRBD2; DNA: TGTGCCAGCAGTGACCTAGCGGGAGGGTTTGAGGCCGGGGAGCTGTTTTTT; CDR3: CASSDLAGGFEAGELFF
V: TRBV7-8; J: TRBJ2-2; D: NA; DNA: TGTGCCAGCAGCTTAGTCGGACTAAGACTAAACACCGGGGAGCTGTTTTTT; CDR3: CASSLVGLRLNTGELFF
V: TRBV5-6; J: TRBJ1-5; D: TRBD1; DNA: TGTGCCAGCAGCTTCTATGGACAGGGAATTTTCCCCCAGCATTTT; CDR3: CASSFYGQGIFPQHF
V: TRBV28; J: TRBJ1-1; D: NA; DNA: TGTGCCAGCAGTGTCAACCGGGGTGTACAAGCTTTCTTT; CDR3: CASSVNRGVQAFF
V: TRBV5-5; J: TRBJ2-7; D: NA; DNA: TGTGCCAGCAGCTTGGTTAGCCACGAGCAGTACTTC; CDR3: CASSLVSHEQYF
V: TRBV7-2; J: TRBJ2-3; D: NA; DNA: TGTGCCAGCAGCCCCCCACACGGGGATACGCAGTATTTT; CDR3: CASSPPHGDTQYF
V: TRBV11-2; J: TRBJ2-1; D: NA; DNA: TGTGCCAGCAGCTTAGGCCTACCCACCGAGGAGCAGTTCTTC; CDR3: CASSLGLPTEEQFF
V: TRBV4-1; J: TRBJ2-2; D: TRBD2; DNA: TGCGCCAGCAGCCAAGCGACGGGGGGGTTTACCGGGGAGCTGTTTTTT; CDR3: CASSQATGGFTGELFF
V: TRBV6-5; J: TRBJ1-1; D: TRBD1; DNA: TGTGCCAGCAGTTTGACAGGGCCCGGCACTGAAGCTTTCTTT; CDR3: CASSLTGPGTEAFF
V: TRBV7-9; J: TRBJ2-1; D: NA; DNA: TGTGCCAGCAGCTTGGCTCGTATTTACAATGAGCAGTTCTTC; CDR3: CASSLARIYNEQFF
V: TRBV13; J: TRBJ1-2; D: NA; DNA: TGTGCCAGCAGCTTAATGACAGCGATCTATGGCTACACCTTC; CDR3: CASSLMTAIYGYTF
V: TRBV28; J: TRBJ2-4; D: TRBD2; DNA: TGTGCCAGCAGTGGTAGCGGGGCCTCGAGGATTCAGTACTTC; CDR3: CASSGSGASRIQYF
V: TRBV30; J: TRBJ1-4; D: NA; DNA: TGTGCCTGGACCCCAGGGGCGAGTGAAAAACTGTTTTTT; CDR3: CAWTPGASEKLFF
V: TRBV18; J: TRBJ1-5; D: NA; DNA: TGTGCCAGCTCGCGTCAGGGCAATCAGCCCCAGCATTTT; CDR3: CASSRQGNQPQHF
V: TRBV29-1; J: TRBJ2-7; D: NA; DNA: TGCAGCGTTGAAGAGCCCACGGCTAGCTATACCTACGAGCAGTACTTC; CDR3: CSVEEPTASYTYEQYF
V: TRBV7-2; J: TRBJ2-1; D: NA; DNA: TGTGCCAGCAGCCACCGACTAGTCAATGAGCAGTTCTTC; CDR3: CASSHRLVNEQFF
V: TRBV6-5; J: TRBJ2-1; D: NA; DNA: TGTGCCAGCAGTAACAGGGAGATCGCCTACAATGAGCAGTTCTTC; CDR3: CASSNREIAYNEQFF
V: TRBV29-1; J: TRBJ1-1; D: TRBD1; DNA: TGCAGCGTCCAACAGGGGGCGGGTGAAGCTTTCTTT; CDR3: CSVQQGAGEAFF
V: TRBV2; J: TRBJ2-7; D: NA; DNA: TGTGCCAGCAGTGAAGCGCAGGTCTACGAGCAGTACTTC; CDR3: CASSEAQVYEQYF
V: TRBV9; J: TRBJ2-3; D: TRBD2; DNA: TGTGCCAGCAGCGTGGGGACTAGCGGGGGGGCAGGAGGAGATACGCAGTATTTT; CDR3: CASSVGTSGGAGGDTQYF
V: TRBV4-1; J: TRBJ2-7; D: NA; DNA: TGCGCCAGCAGCCAAGATTGGACTGCCTACGAGCAGTACTTC; CDR3: CASSQDWTAYEQYF
V: TRBV4-1; J: TRBJ1-1; D: NA; DNA: TGCGCCAGCAGCCAAGATAGGAGAAGCCCTGAAGCTTTCTTT; CDR3: CASSQDRRSPEAFF
V: TRBV15; J: TRBJ1-3; D: NA; DNA: TGTGCCACCAGCAGAGATTCTGGCAGTGGAAACACCATATATTTT; CDR3: CATSRDSGSGNTIYF